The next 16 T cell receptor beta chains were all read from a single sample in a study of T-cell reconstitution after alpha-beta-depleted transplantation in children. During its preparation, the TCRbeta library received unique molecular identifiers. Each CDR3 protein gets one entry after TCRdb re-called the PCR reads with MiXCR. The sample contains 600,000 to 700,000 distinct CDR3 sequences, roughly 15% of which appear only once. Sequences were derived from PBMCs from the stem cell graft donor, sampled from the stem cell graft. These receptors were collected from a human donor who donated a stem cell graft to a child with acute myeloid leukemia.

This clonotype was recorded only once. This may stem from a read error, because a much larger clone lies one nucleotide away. The CDR3 region has the DNA TGCAGTGCTAGTGCGGGGGCGTTGGGCTACACCTTC. It codes for CSASAGALGYTF. The chain has TRBV20-1 and TRBJ1-2; perhaps TRBD1 as D (6 bases). The V end was cut by 3 bases, the J end by 8 bases, with 13 bases between. The V gene's germline CDR1 is DFQATT and CDR2 SNEGSKA (reference sequence). This CDR3 spans 12 amino acids.

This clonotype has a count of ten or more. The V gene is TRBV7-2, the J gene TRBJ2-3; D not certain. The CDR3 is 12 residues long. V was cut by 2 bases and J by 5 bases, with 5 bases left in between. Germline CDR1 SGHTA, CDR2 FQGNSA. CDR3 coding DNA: TGTGCCAGCAGCTTACACAGAGATACGCAGTATTTT. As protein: CASSLHRDTQYF.

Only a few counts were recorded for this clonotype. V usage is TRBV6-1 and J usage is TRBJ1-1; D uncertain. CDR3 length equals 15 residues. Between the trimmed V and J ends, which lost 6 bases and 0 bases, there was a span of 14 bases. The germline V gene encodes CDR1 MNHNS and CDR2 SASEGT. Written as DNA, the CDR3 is TGTGCCAGCAGGGATCGGACGCTAATGAACACTGAAGCTTTCTTT. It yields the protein CASRDRTLMNTEAFF.

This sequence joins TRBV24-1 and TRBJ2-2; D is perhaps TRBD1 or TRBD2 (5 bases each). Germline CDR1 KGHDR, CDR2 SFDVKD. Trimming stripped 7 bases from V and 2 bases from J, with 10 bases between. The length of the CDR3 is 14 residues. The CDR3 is CATRRDGNTGELFF. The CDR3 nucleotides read TGTGCCACCAGACGGGACGGTAACACCGGGGAGCTGTTTTTT.

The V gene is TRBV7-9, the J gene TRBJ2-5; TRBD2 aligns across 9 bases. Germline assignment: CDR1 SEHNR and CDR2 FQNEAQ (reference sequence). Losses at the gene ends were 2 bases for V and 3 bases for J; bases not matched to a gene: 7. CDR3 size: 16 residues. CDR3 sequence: CASSLIAPSGKETQYF. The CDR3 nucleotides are TGTGCCAGCAGCTTAATAGCGCCTAGCGGGAAAGAGACCCAGTACTTC.

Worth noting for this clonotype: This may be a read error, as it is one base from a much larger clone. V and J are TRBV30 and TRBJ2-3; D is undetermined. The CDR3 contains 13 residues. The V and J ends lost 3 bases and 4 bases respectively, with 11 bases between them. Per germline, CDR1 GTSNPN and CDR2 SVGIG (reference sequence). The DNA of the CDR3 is TGTGCCTGGAGCGCCTGGCAGGCAGATACGCAGTATTTT. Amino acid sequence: CAWSAWQADTQYF.

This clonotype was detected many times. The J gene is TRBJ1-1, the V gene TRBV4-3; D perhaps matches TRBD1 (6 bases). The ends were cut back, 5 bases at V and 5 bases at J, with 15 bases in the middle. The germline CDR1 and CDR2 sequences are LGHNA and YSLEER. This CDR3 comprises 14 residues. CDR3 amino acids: CASSDLTGLTEAFF. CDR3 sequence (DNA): TGCGCCAGCAGCGATCTTACAGGGTTGACTGAAGCTTTCTTT.

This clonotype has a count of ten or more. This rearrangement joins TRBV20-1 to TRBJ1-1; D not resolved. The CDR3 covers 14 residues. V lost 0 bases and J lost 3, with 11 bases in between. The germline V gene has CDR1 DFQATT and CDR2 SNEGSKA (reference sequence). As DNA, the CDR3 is TGCAGTGCTAGAGATCTCTCCGGGGACACTGAAGCTTTCTTT. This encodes CSARDLSGDTEAFF.

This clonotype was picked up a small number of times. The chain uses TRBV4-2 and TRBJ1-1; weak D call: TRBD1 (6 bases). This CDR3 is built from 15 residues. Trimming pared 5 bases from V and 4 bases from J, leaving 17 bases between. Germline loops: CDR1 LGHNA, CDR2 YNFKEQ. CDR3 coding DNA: TGTGCCAGCAGCGGTCGCCCACAGGGAAGCACTGAAGCTTTCTTT. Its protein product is CASSGRPQGSTEAFF.

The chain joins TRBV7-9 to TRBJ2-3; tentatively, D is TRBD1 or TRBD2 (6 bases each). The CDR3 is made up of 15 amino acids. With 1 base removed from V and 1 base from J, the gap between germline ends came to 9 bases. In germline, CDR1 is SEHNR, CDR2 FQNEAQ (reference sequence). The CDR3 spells CASSLVRGGTDTQYF. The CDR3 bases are TGTGCCAGCAGCTTAGTGAGGGGGGGCACAGATACGCAGTATTTT. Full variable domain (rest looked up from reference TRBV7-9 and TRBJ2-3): DTGVSQNPRHKITKRGQNVTFRCDPISEHNRLYWYRQTLGQGPEFLTYFQNEAQLEKSRLLSDRFSAERPKGSFSTLEIQRTEQGDSAMYLCASSLVRGGTDTQYFGPGTRLTVL.

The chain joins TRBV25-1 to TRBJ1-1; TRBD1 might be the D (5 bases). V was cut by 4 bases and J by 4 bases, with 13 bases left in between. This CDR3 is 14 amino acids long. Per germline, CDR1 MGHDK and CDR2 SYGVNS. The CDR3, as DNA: TGTGCCAGCAGTGGCAGGGAGTGGGGCACTGAAGCTTTCTTT. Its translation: CASSGREWGTEAFF. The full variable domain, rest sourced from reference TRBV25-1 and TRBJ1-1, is EADIYQTPRYLVIGTGKKITLECSQTMGHDKMYWYQQDPGMELHLIHYSYGVNSTEKGDLSSESTVSRIRTEHFPLTLESARPSHTSQYLCASSGREWGTEAFFGQGTRLTVV.

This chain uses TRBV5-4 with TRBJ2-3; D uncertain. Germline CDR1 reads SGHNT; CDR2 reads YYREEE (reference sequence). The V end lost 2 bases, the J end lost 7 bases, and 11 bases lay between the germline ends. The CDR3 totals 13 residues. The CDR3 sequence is CASSLQVVNTQYF. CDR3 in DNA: TGTGCCAGCAGCTTACAAGTAGTGAATACGCAGTATTTT.

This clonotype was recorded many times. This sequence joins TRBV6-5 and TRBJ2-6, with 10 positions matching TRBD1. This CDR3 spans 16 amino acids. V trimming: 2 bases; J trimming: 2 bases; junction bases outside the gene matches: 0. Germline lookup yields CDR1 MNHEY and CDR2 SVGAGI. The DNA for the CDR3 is TGTGCCAGCAGTTACGACAGGGGGCCTGGGGCCAACGTCCTGACTTTC. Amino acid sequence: CASSYDRGPGANVLTF.

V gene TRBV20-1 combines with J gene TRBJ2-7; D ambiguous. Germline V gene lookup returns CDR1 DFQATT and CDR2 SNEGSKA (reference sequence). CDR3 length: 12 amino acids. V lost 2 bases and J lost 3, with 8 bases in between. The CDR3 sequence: CSARSQHYEQYV. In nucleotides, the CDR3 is TGCAGTGCTAGATCCCAGCACTACGAGCAGTACGTC.

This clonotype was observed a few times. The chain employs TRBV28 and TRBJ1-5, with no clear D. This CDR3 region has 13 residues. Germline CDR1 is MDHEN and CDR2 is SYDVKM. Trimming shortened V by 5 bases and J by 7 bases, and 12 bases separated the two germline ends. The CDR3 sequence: CASSIVFGQPQHF. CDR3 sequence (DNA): TGTGCCAGCAGTATTGTGTTTGGGCAGCCCCAGCATTTT.

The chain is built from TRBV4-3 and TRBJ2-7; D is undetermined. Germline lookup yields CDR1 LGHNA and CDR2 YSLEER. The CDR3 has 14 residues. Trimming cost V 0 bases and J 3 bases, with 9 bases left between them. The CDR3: CASSQDRADYEQYF. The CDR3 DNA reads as TGCGCCAGCAGCCAAGACAGAGCAGACTACGAGCAGTACTTC.